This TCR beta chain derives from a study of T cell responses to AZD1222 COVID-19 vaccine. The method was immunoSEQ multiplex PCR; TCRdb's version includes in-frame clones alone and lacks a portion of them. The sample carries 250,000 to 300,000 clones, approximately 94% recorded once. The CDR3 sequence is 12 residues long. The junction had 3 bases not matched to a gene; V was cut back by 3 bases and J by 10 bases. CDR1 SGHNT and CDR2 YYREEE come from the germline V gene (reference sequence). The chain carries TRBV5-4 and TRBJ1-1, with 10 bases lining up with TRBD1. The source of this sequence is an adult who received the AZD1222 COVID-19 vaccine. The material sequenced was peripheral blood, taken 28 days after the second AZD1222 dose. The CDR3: CASSSDRGRAFF. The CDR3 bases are TGTGCCAGCAGCTCAGACAGGGGGCGAGCTTTCTTT.